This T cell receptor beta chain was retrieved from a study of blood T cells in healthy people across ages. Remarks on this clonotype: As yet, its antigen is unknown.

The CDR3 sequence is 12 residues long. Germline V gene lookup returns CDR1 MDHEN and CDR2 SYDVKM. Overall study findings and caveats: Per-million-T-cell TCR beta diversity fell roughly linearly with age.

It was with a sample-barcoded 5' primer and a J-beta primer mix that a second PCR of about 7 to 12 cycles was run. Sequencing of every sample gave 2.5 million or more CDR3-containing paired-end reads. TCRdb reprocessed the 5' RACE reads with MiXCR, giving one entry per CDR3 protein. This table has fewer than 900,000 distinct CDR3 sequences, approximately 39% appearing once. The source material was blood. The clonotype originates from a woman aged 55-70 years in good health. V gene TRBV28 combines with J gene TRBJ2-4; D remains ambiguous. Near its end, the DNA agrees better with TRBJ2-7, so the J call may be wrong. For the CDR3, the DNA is TGTGCCAGCAGAGGATTACCCCACGAGCAGTACTTC. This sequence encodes CASRGLPHEQYF.